Following are 11 T cell receptor beta chains from one sample sequenced in a study of OX40 agonist ivuxolimab in advanced cancers. Method: immunoSEQ multiplex PCR; TCRdb's copy keeps in-frame clones and lacks some. The sample consists of more than 12,000 clones, 75% to 85% of them appearing once. The starting material was CD4+ or CD8+ T cells sorted from blood, obtained in a trial of the OX40 agonist ivuxolimab. Receptors were obtained from an adult with an advanced solid tumor such as melanoma, head and neck, liver or kidney cancer.

The rearrangement links TRBV25-1 to TRBJ2-2; TRBD1 matches at 9 bases. The junction had 12 bases not matched to a gene; V was cut back by 0 bases and J by 7 bases. This CDR3 is 18 amino acids long. The germline CDR1 and CDR2 sequences are MGHDK and SYGVNS. CDR3 region: CASSEYMLGDRVGGELFF. The CDR3 DNA is TGTGCCAGCAGTGAATATATGTTAGGGGACAGGGTTGGCGGGGAGCTGTTTTTT. The whole variable domain, remainder taken from reference TRBV25-1 and TRBJ2-2, is EADIYQTPRYLVIGTGKKITLECSQTMGHDKMYWYQQDPGMELHLIHYSYGVNSTEKGDLSSESTVSRIRTEHFPLTLESARPSHTSQYLCASSEYMLGDRVGGELFFGEGSRLTVL.

This chain joins TRBV5-4 and TRBJ2-1, with 12 bases that match TRBD2. The CDR3 consists of 16 residues. Germline values: CDR1 SGHNT, CDR2 YYREEE (reference sequence). V shed 4 bases and J 4 bases; nucleotides not matched to a gene: 6. The CDR3 is CASSQEGTSGYNEQFF. The CDR3 DNA reads TGTGCCAGCAGCCAAGAAGGGACTAGCGGGTACAATGAGCAGTTCTTC.

The chain recombines TRBV5-4 with TRBJ1-1; D is undetermined. Trimming took 1 base from V and 10 from J, leaving 11 bases between them. The CDR3 sequence is 12 residues long. Germline V gene data show CDR1 as SGHNT and CDR2 as YYREEE (reference sequence). Here the CDR3 DNA reads TGTGCCAGCAGCTTGAGTAGGGAAGGAGCTTTCTTT. It encodes CASSLSREGAFF.

The chain is built from TRBV15 and TRBJ2-2, with D unresolved. V lost 0 bases and J 1 base, leaving 15 bases between the germline ends. The CDR3 consists of 18 residues. CDR1 and CDR2 from the germline V gene are LNHNV and YYDKDF (reference sequence). The CDR3 loop reads CATSRDLRLWRNTGELFF. The CDR3 DNA is TGTGCCACCAGCAGAGATCTGCGACTTTGGAGGAACACCGGGGAGCTGTTTTTT. Based on the CDR3 plus reference TRBV15 and TRBJ2-2, the full variable domain is DAMVIQNPRYQVTQFGKPVTLSCSQTLNHNVMYWYQQKSSQAPKLLFHYYDKDFNNEADTPDNFQSRRPNTSFCFLDIRSPGLGDTAMYLCATSRDLRLWRNTGELFFGEGSRLTVL.

The V and J genes are TRBV5-8 and TRBJ2-7; the D gene is possibly TRBD2 (6 bases). The CDR3 sequence is 15 residues long. Germline V gives CDR1 SGHTS, CDR2 YDEGEE. V lost 0 bases, J lost 4 bases, and 14 bases lay in between. CDR3 sequence reads: CASSLGGGTLYEQYF. DNA of the CDR3: TGTGCCAGCAGCTTGGGAGGCGGGACCCTTTACGAGCAGTACTTC.

CDR3 sequence reads: CASSLEVGGPYEQYF. CDR3 nucleotides: TGTGCCAGCAGCTTAGAGGTCGGGGGGCCCTACGAGCAGTACTTC. The rearrangement links TRBV7-4 to TRBJ2-7, with D possibly TRBD2 on 7 matching bases. From germline, CDR1 is SGHVT and CDR2 SQSDAQ. CDR3 length equals 15 residues. V was shortened by 1 base and J by 2 bases, with 12 bases between the two germline ends.

J is TRBJ2-7 and V is TRBV28; 8 nucleotides line up with TRBD1. Germline loops: CDR1 MDHEN, CDR2 SYDVKM. With V trimmed by 1 base and J by 2 bases, 4 bases remained unmatched. CDR3 length equals 15 residues. CDR3 loop: CASSLSGQGAYEQYF. CDR3 DNA: TGTGCCAGCAGTTTATCAGGACAGGGTGCCTACGAGCAGTACTTC.

This clone was observed a few times. The chain has TRBV11-1 and TRBJ1-1, with 7 bases aligning to TRBD1. The CDR3 runs to 15 residues. After removal of 4 bases from V and 1 base from J, the junction contained 6 bases not matched to a gene. Germline V gene lookup returns CDR1 SGHAT and CDR2 FQDESV (reference sequence). CDR3 DNA sequence: TGTGCCAGCAGCTGGACCGGGACAGCGAACACTGAAGCTTTCTTT. Residues: CASSWTGTANTEAFF.

This clone was seen a handful of times. V and J are TRBV25-1 and TRBJ1-4; D uncertain. Germline V gene data show CDR1 as MGHDK and CDR2 as SYGVNS. The V end was cut by 3 bases, the J end by 6 bases, with 8 bases between. This CDR3 has 13 amino acids. As DNA, the CDR3 is TGTGCCAGCAGTGAGATGGGTTATGAAAAACTGTTTTTT. This sequence encodes CASSEMGYEKLFF.

The V call is TRBV9, the J call TRBJ1-4; the D is unclear. This CDR3 contains 15 residues. Trimming removed 0 bases from V and 6 bases from J, with 12 bases in between. CDR1 and CDR2 from the germline V gene are SGDLS and YYNGEE. The CDR3 DNA is TGTGCCAGCAGCGTAGATGGGGAAGAGGATGAAAAACTGTTTTTT. It translates to CASSVDGEEDEKLFF.

This clone was seen just once. The chain combines TRBV27 with TRBJ2-1, with D possibly TRBD1 on 6 matching bases. CDR3 length equals 14 residues. V shed 5 bases and J shed 7 bases, with 15 bases lying between them. The germline gives CDR1 MNHEY, CDR2 SMNVEV (reference sequence). The CDR3 DNA sequence: TGTGCCAGCAGTCACGGACGGACAGTTAATGAGCAGTTCTTC. This encodes CASSHGRTVNEQFF.